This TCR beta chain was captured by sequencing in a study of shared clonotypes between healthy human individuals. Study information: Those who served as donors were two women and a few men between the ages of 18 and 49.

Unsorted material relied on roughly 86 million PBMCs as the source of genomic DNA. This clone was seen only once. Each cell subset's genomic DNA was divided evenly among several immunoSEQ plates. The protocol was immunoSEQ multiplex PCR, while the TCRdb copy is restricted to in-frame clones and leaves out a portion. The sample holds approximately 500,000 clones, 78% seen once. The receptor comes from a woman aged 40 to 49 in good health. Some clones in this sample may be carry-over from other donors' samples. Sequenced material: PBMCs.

CDR3 bases: TGTGCCAGCAGCTTGGGGACACTTACTGGAAACACCATATATTTT. Protein: CASSLGTLTGNTIYF. This rearrangement joins TRBV5-6 to TRBJ1-3; TRBD1 is a possible D gene (5 bases). The CDR3 contains 15 residues. V lost 0 bases, J lost 2 bases, and 9 bases lay in between. Germline CDR1 and CDR2: SGHDT and YYEEEE.